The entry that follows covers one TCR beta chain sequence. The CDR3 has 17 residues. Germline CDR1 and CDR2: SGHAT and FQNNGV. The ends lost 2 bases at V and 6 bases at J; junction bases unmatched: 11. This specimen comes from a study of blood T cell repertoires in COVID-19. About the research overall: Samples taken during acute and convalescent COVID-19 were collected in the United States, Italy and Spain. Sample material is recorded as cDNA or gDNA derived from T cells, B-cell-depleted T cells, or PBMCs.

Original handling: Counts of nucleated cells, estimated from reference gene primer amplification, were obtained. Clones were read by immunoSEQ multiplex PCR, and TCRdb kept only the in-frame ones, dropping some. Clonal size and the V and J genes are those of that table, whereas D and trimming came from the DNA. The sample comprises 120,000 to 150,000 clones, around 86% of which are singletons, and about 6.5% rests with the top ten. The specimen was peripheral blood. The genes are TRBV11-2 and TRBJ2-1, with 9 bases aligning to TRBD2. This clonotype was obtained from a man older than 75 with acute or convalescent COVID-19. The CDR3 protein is CASSLRFSGSLTNEQFF. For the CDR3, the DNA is TGTGCCAGCAGCTTACGGTTTAGCGGGAGTTTGACCAATGAGCAGTTCTTC.